The present T cell receptor beta chain was sequenced within a study of vaccination and CD4 T cells after COVID-19. Cultured CD4+ T cells had their DNA profiled by the Oncomine TCR Beta short-read assay. TCRdb re-analysed the PCR reads in MiXCR, keeping a single row per CDR3 protein. The table records approximately 18,000 distinct CDR3 sequences, over 45% of them present only once. This CDR3 has 13 amino acids. The V gene's germline CDR1 is DFQATT and CDR2 SNEGSKA (reference sequence). After removal of 0 bases from V and 7 bases from J, the junction contained 5 bases not matched to a gene. Only a few counts were recorded for this clonotype. No antigen is known for it. Sample treatment: approximately nine-day PBMC culture with coronavirus spike peptide pools or control peptides (ViraFEST assay).

The sequenced sample consisted of CD4+ T cells from blood, cultured in vitro. This clonotype was obtained from a human donor who had recovered from COVID-19. The rearrangement links TRBV20-1 to TRBJ1-1; TRBD1 agrees at 7 bases. DNA of the CDR3: TGCAGTGCTAGAGATTTAGGGGGCGTTGAAGCTTTCTTT. Its translation is CSARDLGGVEAFF.